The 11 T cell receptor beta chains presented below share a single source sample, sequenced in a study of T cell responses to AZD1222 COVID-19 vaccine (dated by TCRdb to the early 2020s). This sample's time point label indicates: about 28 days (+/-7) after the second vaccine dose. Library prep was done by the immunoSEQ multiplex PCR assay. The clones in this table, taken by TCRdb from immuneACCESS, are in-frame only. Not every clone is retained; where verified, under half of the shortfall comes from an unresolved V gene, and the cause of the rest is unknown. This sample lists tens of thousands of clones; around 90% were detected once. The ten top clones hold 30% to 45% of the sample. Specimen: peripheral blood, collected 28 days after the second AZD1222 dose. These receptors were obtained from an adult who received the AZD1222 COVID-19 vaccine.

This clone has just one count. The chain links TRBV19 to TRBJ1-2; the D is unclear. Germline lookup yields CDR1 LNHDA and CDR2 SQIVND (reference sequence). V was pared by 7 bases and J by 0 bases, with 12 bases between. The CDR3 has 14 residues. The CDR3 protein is CASTPARANYGYTF. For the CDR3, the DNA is TGTGCCAGTACTCCCGCAAGAGCTAACTATGGCTACACCTTC.

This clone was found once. The CDR3 region is CASSPLSPLQETQYF. Here the CDR3 DNA reads TGTGCCAGCAGCCCACTATCACCACTACAAGAGACCCAGTACTTC. This chain joins TRBV11-2 and TRBJ2-5, with D uncertain. The V end lost 5 bases, the J end lost 2 bases, and 15 bases lay between the germline ends. This CDR3 region has 15 residues. Per the germline V gene, CDR1 is SGHAT and CDR2 is FQNNGV.

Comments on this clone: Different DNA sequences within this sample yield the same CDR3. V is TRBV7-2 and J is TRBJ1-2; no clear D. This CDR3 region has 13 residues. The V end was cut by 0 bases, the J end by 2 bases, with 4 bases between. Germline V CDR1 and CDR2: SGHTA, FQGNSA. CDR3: CASSLATNYGYTF. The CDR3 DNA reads TGTGCCAGCAGCTTAGCTACGAACTATGGCTACACCTTC.

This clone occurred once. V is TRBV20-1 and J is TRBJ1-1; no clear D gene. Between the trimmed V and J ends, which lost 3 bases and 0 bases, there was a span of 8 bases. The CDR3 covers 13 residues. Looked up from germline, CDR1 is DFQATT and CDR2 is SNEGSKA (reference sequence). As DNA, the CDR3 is TGCAGTGCTAGTACACGGTTGAACACTGAAGCTTTCTTT. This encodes CSASTRLNTEAFF.

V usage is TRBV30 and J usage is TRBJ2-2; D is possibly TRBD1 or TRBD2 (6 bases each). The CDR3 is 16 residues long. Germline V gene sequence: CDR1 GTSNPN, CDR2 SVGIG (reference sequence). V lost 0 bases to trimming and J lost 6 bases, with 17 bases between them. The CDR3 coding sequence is TGTGCCTGGAGTGTTTGGGGGGCGTTCAATCCCGGGGAGCTGTTTTTT. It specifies CAWSVWGAFNPGELFF.

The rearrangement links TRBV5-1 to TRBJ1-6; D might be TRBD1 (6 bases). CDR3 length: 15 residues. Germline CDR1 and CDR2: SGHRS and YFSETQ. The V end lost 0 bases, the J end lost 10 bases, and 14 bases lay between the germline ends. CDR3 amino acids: CASSLEGGIGSPLHF. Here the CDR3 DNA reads TGCGCCAGCAGCTTGGAAGGGGGAATAGGATCACCCCTCCACTTT. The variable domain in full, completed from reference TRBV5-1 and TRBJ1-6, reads KAGVTQTPRYLIKTRGQQVTLSCSPISGHRSVSWYQQTPGQGLQFLFEYFSETQRNKGNFPGRFSGRQFSNSRSEMNVSTLELGDSALYLCASSLEGGIGSPLHFGNGTRLTVT.

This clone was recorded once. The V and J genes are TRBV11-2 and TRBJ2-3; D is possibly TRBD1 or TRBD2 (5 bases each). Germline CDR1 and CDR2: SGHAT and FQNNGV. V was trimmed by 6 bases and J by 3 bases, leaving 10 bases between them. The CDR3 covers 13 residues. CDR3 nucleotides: TGTGCCAGCAGTCGGGGACGGACAGATACGCAGTATTTT. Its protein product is CASSRGRTDTQYF.

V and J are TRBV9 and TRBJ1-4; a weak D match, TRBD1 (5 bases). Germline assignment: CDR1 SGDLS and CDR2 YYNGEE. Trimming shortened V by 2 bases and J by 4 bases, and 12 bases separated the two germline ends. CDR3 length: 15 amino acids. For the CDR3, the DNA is TGTGCCAGCAGCGTCCTGGGGGGGAATAATGAAAAACTGTTTTTT. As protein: CASSVLGGNNEKLFF.

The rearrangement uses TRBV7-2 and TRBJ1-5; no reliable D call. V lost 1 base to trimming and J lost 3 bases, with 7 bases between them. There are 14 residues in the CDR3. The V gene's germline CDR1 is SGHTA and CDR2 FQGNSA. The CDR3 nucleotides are TGTGCCAGCAGCTTAGAAGGAGCCAATCAGCCCCAGCATTTT. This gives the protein CASSLEGANQPQHF.

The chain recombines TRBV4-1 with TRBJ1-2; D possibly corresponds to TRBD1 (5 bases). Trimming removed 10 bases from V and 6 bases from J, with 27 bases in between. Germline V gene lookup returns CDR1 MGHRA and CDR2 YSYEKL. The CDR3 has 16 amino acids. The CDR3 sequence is CATRKQEILKTDGYTF. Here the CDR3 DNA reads TGCGCCACCCGAAAACAGGAAATCCTGAAAACAGATGGCTACACCTTC.

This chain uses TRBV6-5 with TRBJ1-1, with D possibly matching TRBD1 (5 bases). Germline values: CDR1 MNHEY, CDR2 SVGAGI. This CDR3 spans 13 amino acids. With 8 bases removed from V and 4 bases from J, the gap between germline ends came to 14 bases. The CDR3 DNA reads TGTGCCAGCGTACGTGGGGCGGGCACTGAAGCTTTCTTT. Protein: CASVRGAGTEAFF.